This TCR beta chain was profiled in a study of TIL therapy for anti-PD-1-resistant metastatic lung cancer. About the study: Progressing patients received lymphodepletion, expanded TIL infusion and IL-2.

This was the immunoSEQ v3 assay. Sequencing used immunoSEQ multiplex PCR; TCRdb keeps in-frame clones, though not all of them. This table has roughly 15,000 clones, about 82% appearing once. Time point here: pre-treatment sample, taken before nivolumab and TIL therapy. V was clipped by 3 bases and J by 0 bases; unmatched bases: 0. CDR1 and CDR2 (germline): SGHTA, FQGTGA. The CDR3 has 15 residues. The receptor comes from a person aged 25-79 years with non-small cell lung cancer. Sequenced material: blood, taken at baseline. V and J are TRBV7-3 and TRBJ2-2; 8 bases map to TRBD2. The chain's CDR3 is CASSFSGTNTGELFF. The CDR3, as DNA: TGTGCCAGCAGCTTTAGCGGGACGAACACCGGGGAGCTGTTTTTT.